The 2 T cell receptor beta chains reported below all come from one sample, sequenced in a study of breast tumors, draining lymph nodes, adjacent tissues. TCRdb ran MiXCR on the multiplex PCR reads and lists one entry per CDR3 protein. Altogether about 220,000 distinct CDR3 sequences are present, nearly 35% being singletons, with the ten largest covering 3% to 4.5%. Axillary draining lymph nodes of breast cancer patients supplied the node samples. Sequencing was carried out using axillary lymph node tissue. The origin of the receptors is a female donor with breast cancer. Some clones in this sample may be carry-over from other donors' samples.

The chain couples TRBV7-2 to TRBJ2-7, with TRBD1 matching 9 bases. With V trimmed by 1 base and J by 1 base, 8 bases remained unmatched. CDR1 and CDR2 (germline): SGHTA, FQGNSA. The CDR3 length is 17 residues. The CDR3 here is CASSLVGGGTGSYEQYF. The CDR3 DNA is TGTGCCAGCAGCTTAGTAGGGGGAGGGACAGGGTCCTACGAGCAGTACTTC.

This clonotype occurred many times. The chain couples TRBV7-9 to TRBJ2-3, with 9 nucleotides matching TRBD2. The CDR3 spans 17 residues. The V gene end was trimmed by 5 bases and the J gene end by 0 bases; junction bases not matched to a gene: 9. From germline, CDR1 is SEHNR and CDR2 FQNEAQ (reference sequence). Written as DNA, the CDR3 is TGTGCCAGCAGCGCCCGGACTAGCGTAGATAGCACAGATACGCAGTATTTT. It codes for CASSARTSVDSTDTQYF.